These 26 T cell receptor beta chains came from one sample sequenced in a study of cytomegalovirus exposure and HLA in healthy donors. The PCR made use of 60 Vbeta and 13 Jbeta primers. This table comes from immunoSEQ multiplex PCR, and its TCRdb copy is limited to in-frame clones, with some not included. In the table there are about 96,000 clones, approximately 75% of which are singletons. Material for sequencing was PBMCs. All receptors derive from a female donor in good health and CMV-seropositive.

A few counts support this clone. Its ends do not fully match the called genes, so a read error is possible. This chain uses TRBV6-5 with TRBJ2-5; 7 bases are a match to TRBD2. CDR1 is MNHEY, CDR2 SVGAGI, per germline. The CDR3 contains 15 residues. The CDR3 sequence: CASSYPLPPRLAKHF. CDR3 coding DNA: TGTGCCAGCAGTTACCCCCTCCCCCCGAGACTAGCCAAGCACTTC.

This chain joins TRBV6-5 and TRBJ2-1, with D perhaps TRBD2 (6 bases). Trimming removed 4 bases from V and 7 bases from J, with 14 bases in between. There are 14 residues in the CDR3. The germline V gene encodes CDR1 MNHEY and CDR2 SVGAGI. This CDR3 reads CASSSRLDYNEQFF. CDR3 sequence (DNA): TGTGCCAGCAGTTCCCGACTAGACTATAATGAGCAGTTCTTC.

The chain recombines TRBV28 with TRBJ1-2; the match to TRBD1 covers 7 bases. Germline CDR1 MDHEN, CDR2 SYDVKM. Trimming removed 7 bases from V and 6 bases from J; junction bases left unmatched: 5. The length of the CDR3 is 12 residues. CDR3 sequence reads: CASISQGDGYTF. The CDR3, as DNA: TGTGCCAGCATCTCGCAGGGGGATGGCTACACCTTC.

This chain connects TRBV7-2 to TRBJ2-1; D is uncertain. The CDR3 length is 13 residues. Germline V lookup: CDR1 SGHTA, CDR2 FQGNSA. Trimming removed 2 bases from V and 4 bases from J, with 6 bases in between. In nucleotides, the CDR3 is TGTGCCAGCAGCTTATTACAATACAATGAGCAGTTCTTC. Translating gives CASSLLQYNEQFF.

The V call is TRBV28, the J call TRBJ1-2, with D possibly matching TRBD1 (6 bases). The CDR3 extends over 15 amino acids. Trimming took 5 bases from V and 4 from J, leaving 17 bases between them. CDR1 is MDHEN and CDR2 is SYDVKM in the germline V gene. The CDR3 coding sequence is TGTGCCAGCAGTGTCGACAGGCCTCTCGTCTATGGCTACACCTTC. As protein: CASSVDRPLVYGYTF.

This rearrangement joins TRBV7-2 to TRBJ1-1; D remains unclear. Trimming took 0 bases from V and 1 from J, leaving 9 bases between them. Germline CDR1 is SGHTA and CDR2 is FQGNSA. The CDR3 consists of 15 residues. CDR3 region: CASSLASLRNTEAFF. CDR3 in DNA: TGTGCCAGCAGCTTAGCGAGTTTGAGGAACACTGAAGCTTTCTTT.

The chain carries TRBV30 and TRBJ2-1; D is perhaps TRBD2 (6 bases). Trimming pared 4 bases from V and 3 bases from J, leaving 16 bases between. CDR3 length: 15 residues. Germline values: CDR1 GTSNPN, CDR2 SVGIG (reference sequence). The CDR3 loop is CAWKSWGEIYNEQFF. CDR3 DNA sequence: TGTGCCTGGAAGTCTTGGGGGGAGATCTACAATGAGCAGTTCTTC.

The gene calls are TRBV28 and TRBJ2-3; 9 positions match TRBD1. Germline CDR1 is MDHEN and CDR2 is SYDVKM. V lost 3 bases to trimming and J lost 6 bases; unmatched junction nucleotides: 4. This CDR3 spans 14 amino acids. The chain's CDR3 is CASSFHRGPDTQYF. The CDR3 DNA reads as TGTGCCAGCAGTTTTCACAGGGGGCCCGATACGCAGTATTTT.

V gene TRBV7-2 combines with J gene TRBJ2-1, with TRBD2 matching over 9 bases. The V gene end was trimmed by 8 bases and the J gene end by 7 bases; junction bases not matched to a gene: 6. Germline V gene lookup returns CDR1 SGHTA and CDR2 FQGNSA. CDR3 size: 13 residues. The CDR3 here is CASGSGRNNEQFF. CDR3 in DNA: TGTGCCAGCGGGAGCGGGAGGAATAATGAGCAGTTCTTC.

The rearrangement joins TRBV9 to TRBJ2-5; possibly TRBD2 for D (6 bases). Germline CDR1 is SGDLS and CDR2 is YYNGEE. CDR3 length: 15 amino acids. V was clipped by 1 base and J by 5 bases, with 15 bases between them. The CDR3 protein is CASSVRASEAETQYF. CDR3 DNA sequence: TGTGCCAGCAGCGTAAGGGCTAGCGAAGCGGAGACCCAGTACTTC. Complete variable domain (other parts from reference TRBV9 and TRBJ2-5): DSGVTQTPKHLITATGQRVTLRCSPRSGDLSVYWYQQSLDQGLQFLIQYYNGEERAKGNILERFSAQQFPDLHSELNLSSLELGDSALYFCASSVRASEAETQYFGPGTRLLVL.

The chain is built from TRBV7-6 and TRBJ1-4; 9 bases fit TRBD1. The CDR3 runs 14 residues. The germline V gene encodes CDR1 SGHVS and CDR2 FNYEAQ. V lost 5 bases to trimming and J lost 14 bases; unmatched junction nucleotides: 12. This chain's CDR3 is CASSQTTGGLSLFF. CDR3 sequence (DNA): TGTGCCAGCAGCCAGACGACAGGGGGGCTCTCGCTGTTTTTT. Full variable domain (outside the CDR3, taken from reference TRBV7-6 and TRBJ1-4): GAGVSQSPRYKVTKRGQDVALRCDPISGHVSLYWYRQALGQGPEFLTYFNYEAQQDKSGLPNDRFSAERPEGSISTLTIQRTEQRDSAMYRCASSQTTGGLSLFFGSGTQLSVL.

J is TRBJ2-1 and V is TRBV13, with 10 bases identical to TRBD1. Looked up from germline, CDR1 is PRHDT and CDR2 is FYEKMQ (reference sequence). V shed 5 bases and J 4 bases; nucleotides not matched to a gene: 5. The CDR3 is 15 residues long. CDR3 loop: CASSPWTGGYNEQFF. CDR3 bases: TGTGCCAGCAGCCCGTGGACAGGGGGTTACAATGAGCAGTTCTTC. The entire variable domain, with the rest obtained from reference TRBV13 and TRBJ2-1, is as follows: AAGVIQSPRHLIKEKRETATLKCYPIPRHDTVYWYQQGPGQDPQFLISFYEKMQSDKGSIPDRFSAQQFSDYHSELNMSSLELGDSALYFCASSPWTGGYNEQFFGPGTRLTVL.

In this sample, this clone turned up a few times. The same CDR3 is also encoded by other DNA sequences in this sample. The chain joins TRBV19 to TRBJ1-1; D is perhaps TRBD1 (5 bases). The germline gives CDR1 LNHDA, CDR2 SQIVND (reference sequence). The CDR3 totals 13 residues. V lost 5 bases and J 1 base, leaving 8 bases between the germline ends. CDR3 region: CASSPRENTEAFF. As DNA, the CDR3 is TGTGCCAGTAGTCCCAGGGAGAACACTGAAGCTTTCTTT.

This clone was seen more than once but under ten times. A read error is likely here: a far larger clone is one base away. This chain connects TRBV2 to TRBJ1-4, with a possible D match to TRBD1 (5 bases). This CDR3 is built from 15 residues. The V gene lost 6 bases and the J gene lost 3 bases, with 14 bases spanning the gap. Germline loops: CDR1 SNHLY, CDR2 FYNNEI. The chain's CDR3 is CASSADTSANEKLFF. For the CDR3, the DNA is TGTGCCAGCAGCGCGGACACTTCAGCTAATGAAAAACTGTTTTTT.

The chain recombines TRBV25-1 with TRBJ1-2; maybe TRBD1 (6 bases). The length of the CDR3 is 12 residues. Germline assignment: CDR1 MGHDK and CDR2 SYGVNS. Deletions cut 8 bases from V and 2 bases from J, with 9 bases between. CDR3 region: CASRQANYGYTF. Written as DNA, the CDR3 is TGTGCCAGCCGACAGGCCAACTATGGCTACACCTTC.

This chain uses TRBV10-1 with TRBJ2-3, with D perhaps matching TRBD2 (7 bases). CDR1 and CDR2 (germline): WNHNN, SYGVQD (reference sequence). Trimming took off 5 bases at V and 6 bases at J, with 15 bases between the two ends. The CDR3 totals 14 residues. CDR3: CASSPFKGGDTQYF. CDR3 nucleotide sequence: TGCGCCAGCAGTCCTTTCAAGGGGGGGGATACGCAGTATTTT.

This clone was counted once. The chain recombines TRBV25-1 with TRBJ2-7, with D perhaps matching TRBD1 (6 bases). CDR1 and CDR2 from the germline V gene are MGHDK and SYGVNS. The CDR3 loop spans 15 amino acids. The V gene lost 8 bases and the J gene lost 0 bases, with 17 bases spanning the gap. This CDR3 reads CASGGEIESSYEQYF. The CDR3 DNA follows: TGTGCCAGCGGGGGCGAAATAGAGAGCTCCTACGAGCAGTACTTC.

The rearrangement uses TRBV19 and TRBJ1-1; the D is unclear. Germline V gene lookup returns CDR1 LNHDA and CDR2 SQIVND (reference sequence). The CDR3 contains 13 residues. V was clipped by 5 bases and J by 1 base, with 8 bases between them. CDR3 region: CASSFVSNTEAFF. The CDR3 DNA sequence: TGTGCCAGTAGTTTCGTATCGAACACTGAAGCTTTCTTT. Full variable domain (remainder filled in from reference TRBV19 and TRBJ1-1): DGGITQSPKYLFRKEGQNVTLSCEQNLNHDAMYWYRQDPGQGLRLIYYSQIVNDFQKGDIAEGYSVSREKKESFPLTVTSAQKNPTAFYLCASSFVSNTEAFFGQGTRLTVV.

The J gene is TRBJ1-4, the V gene TRBV5-6, with D hard to call. Between the trimmed V and J ends, which lost 2 bases and 3 bases, there was a span of 8 bases. This CDR3 region has 14 residues. Looked up from germline, CDR1 is SGHDT and CDR2 is YYEEEE. The CDR3 reads CASSLQNPNEKLFF. The CDR3 DNA reads as TGTGCCAGCAGCTTACAGAACCCTAATGAAAAACTGTTTTTT.

The chain joins TRBV4-1 to TRBJ2-5, with 12 nucleotides matching TRBD2. Germline CDR1 and CDR2: MGHRA and YSYEKL. With V trimmed by 4 bases and J by 1 base, 4 bases remained unmatched. This CDR3 comprises 16 residues. This CDR3 is CASSLGLAGLQETQYF. The CDR3 DNA reads as TGCGCCAGCAGCCTTGGACTAGCGGGGCTCCAAGAGACCCAGTACTTC.

The V gene is TRBV7-2, the J gene TRBJ2-7; D is perhaps TRBD1 (5 bases). The CDR3 contains 13 residues. V gave up 5 bases and J gave up 7 bases, with 15 bases separating them. The germline CDR1 and CDR2 sequences are SGHTA and FQGNSA. CDR3 sequence (DNA): TGTGCCAGCAGCAACTCGGACAACCTGGAGCAGTACTTC. It yields the protein CASSNSDNLEQYF.

Only a few counts were recorded for this clone. This chain joins TRBV28 and TRBJ1-1; D gene ambiguous. Per germline, CDR1 MDHEN and CDR2 SYDVKM. The V and J ends lost 4 bases and 0 bases respectively, with 9 bases between them. The CDR3 extends over 14 amino acids. In DNA form, the CDR3 reads TGTGCCAGCAGTTCATTCCCTATGAACACTGAAGCTTTCTTT. The encoded protein is CASSSFPMNTEAFF.

This clone has at least ten counts. This rearrangement joins TRBV4-2 to TRBJ2-7; the D is unclear. Between the trimmed V and J ends, which lost 0 bases and 3 bases, there was a span of 9 bases. The CDR3 runs to 14 residues. Looked up from germline, CDR1 is LGHNA and CDR2 is YNFKEQ. As DNA, the CDR3 is TGTGCCAGCAGCCAAGAATCCCTCAGCTACGAGCAGTACTTC. Encoded protein: CASSQESLSYEQYF.

The rearrangement joins TRBV4-1 to TRBJ1-2; 10 positions agree with TRBD1. CDR1 is MGHRA, CDR2 YSYEKL, per germline. The CDR3 has 16 amino acids. With 0 bases clipped from V and 7 bases from J, the junction kept 8 bases outside the gene matches. The CDR3 nucleotides read TGCGCCAGCAGCCAAGATTACGGGACAGGGGTAGTTGGCTACACCTTC. This encodes CASSQDYGTGVVGYTF.

In its sample, this clone was seen once. The chain combines TRBV2 with TRBJ2-3; no reliable D call. V lost 10 bases, J lost 3 bases, and 8 bases lay in between. The CDR3 consists of 11 residues. Per germline, CDR1 SNHLY and CDR2 FYNNEI. CDR3 sequence (DNA): TGTGCCACCTTCTTTACAGATACGCAGTATTTT. It is translated as CATFFTDTQYF.

This clone was picked up one time. The chain combines TRBV2 with TRBJ1-4; 9 nucleotides match TRBD1. Germline lookup yields CDR1 SNHLY and CDR2 FYNNEI. The length of the CDR3 is 13 residues. Losses at the gene ends were 5 bases for V and 8 bases for J; bases not matched to a gene: 3. CDR3 in DNA: TGTGCCAGCAGTCGGGACAGGGAGGAAAAACTGTTTTTT. Translation: CASSRDREEKLFF.